This entry lists 5 T cell receptor beta chains sequenced from one sample in a study of T cell repertoires in cytomegalovirus infection. MiXCR, run by TCRdb on the reads, gives a single entry per CDR3 protein. The sample records 100,000 to 120,000 distinct CDR3 sequences, 30% to 35% being singletons. Their specific antigens are unknown. Specimen: CD8+ T cells from cultured PBMCs, collected from culture after CMV antigen stimulation. The origin of the receptors is a human donor in good health (CMV status not recorded). Some clones in this sample may be carry-over from other donors' samples.

The chain links TRBV6-4 to TRBJ2-3; the match to TRBD2 covers 10 bases. J lost 0 bases, V lost 4 bases, and 4 bases had no gene match. In germline, CDR1 is MRHNA, CDR2 SNTAGT. The CDR3 loop spans 16 amino acids. The CDR3 sequence is CASSASAGGSTDTQYF. Written as DNA, the CDR3 is TGTGCCAGCAGTGCCTCAGCGGGGGGGAGCACAGATACGCAGTATTTT.

This clonotype was seen only a few times. The chain joins TRBV7-2 to TRBJ2-1, with D possibly matching TRBD2 (5 bases). Deletions cut 3 bases from V and 5 bases from J, with 11 bases between. Germline CDR1 is SGHTA and CDR2 is FQGNSA. This CDR3 has 14 residues. In nucleotides, the CDR3 is TGTGCCAGCAGCTTCAGCGGAAGGGACAATGAGCAGTTCTTC. It specifies CASSFSGRDNEQFF.

This rearrangement joins TRBV7-9 to TRBJ1-2; D might be TRBD1 (5 bases). The CDR3 contains 16 residues. Germline V gene sequence: CDR1 SEHNR, CDR2 FQNEAQ (reference sequence). V was clipped by 5 bases and J by 0 bases, with 16 bases between them. DNA of the CDR3: TGTGCCAGCAGCGTTGCAGGGAGAGGGGCTAACTATGGCTACACCTTC. Translated: CASSVAGRGANYGYTF.

This chain uses TRBV13 with TRBJ1-3; D is unresolved. The germline CDR1 and CDR2 sequences are PRHDT and FYEKMQ (reference sequence). Trimming took off 4 bases at V and 0 bases at J, with 13 bases between the two ends. The CDR3 consists of 16 residues. This chain's CDR3 is CASSSQSVDSGNTIYF. CDR3 nucleotide sequence: TGTGCCAGCAGCTCCCAATCCGTAGACTCTGGAAACACCATATATTTT.

This clonotype was found many times. The V call is TRBV12-5, the J call TRBJ2-1, with D perhaps matching TRBD2 (5 bases). The V gene's germline CDR1 is LGHNT and CDR2 FRNRAP. The germline V and J ends were trimmed by 5 bases and 8 bases, with 19 bases remaining between them. This CDR3 has 15 amino acids. DNA of the CDR3: TGTGCTAGTGGTCCCCCCAATCCCGGTAGCGATGAGCAGTTCTTC. Translated: CASGPPNPGSDEQFF.